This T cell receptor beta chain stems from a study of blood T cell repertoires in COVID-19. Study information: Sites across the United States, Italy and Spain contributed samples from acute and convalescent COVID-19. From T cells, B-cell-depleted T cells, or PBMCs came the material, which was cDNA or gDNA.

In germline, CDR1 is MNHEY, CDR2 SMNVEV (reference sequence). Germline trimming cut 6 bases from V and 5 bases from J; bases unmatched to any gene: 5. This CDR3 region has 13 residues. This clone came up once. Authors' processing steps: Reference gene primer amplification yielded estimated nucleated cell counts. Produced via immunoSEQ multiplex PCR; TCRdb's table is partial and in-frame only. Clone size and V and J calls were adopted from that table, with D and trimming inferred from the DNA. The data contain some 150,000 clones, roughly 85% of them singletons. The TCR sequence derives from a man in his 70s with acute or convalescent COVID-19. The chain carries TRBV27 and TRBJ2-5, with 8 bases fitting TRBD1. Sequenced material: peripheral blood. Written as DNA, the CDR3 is TGTGCCAGCAGCCCGACAGGGGTTGAGACCCAGTACTTC. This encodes CASSPTGVETQYF.